This T cell receptor (beta chain) appears in the sequencing data of a study of blood T cell repertoires in COVID-19 (dated by TCRdb to about 2020). Context from the whole study: Samples from collaborators originated in the United States, Italy and Spain and spanned both the acute and convalescent phases of COVID-19. The prospective study material was composed of cDNA or gDNA derived from T cells, B-cell-depleted T cells, or PBMCs. Subjects who had been exposed to COVID-19, were actively infected with it, or had recovered from it provided the deeply sampled blood TCRbeta repertoires that made up the dataset. The repertoires were released in a freely available public database meant as a resource for research on the immune response to SARS-CoV-2. The samples were drawn from two sources: the first 160 participants of the ongoing ImmuneRACE study, and 950 to 1,500 subjects contributed by 6 global collaborators. Sample metadata almost always included a de-identified subject ID, COVID-19 status, age in years and sex. Where HLA class I and class II types were available, the types were taken from metadata supplied by the sample provider, not from assay-based typing.

V and J lose 4 bases and 6 bases, and a span of 19 bases separates them. The CDR3 starts with the cysteine, ends with the phenylalanine, and has 15 residues. Only CDR3 DNA is held: 45 bases, read in frame from base 1. For CDR1 and CDR2, the germline V gene (reference sequence) lists PRHDT and FYEKMQ. A note on this clone: Its antigen is currently not known. Per-base quality was not reported, and no clone a single base away is much larger than it.

Samples from volunteer blood donors who had recovered from COVID-19 were contributed by a second Seattle source. Each collaborating institution followed its own protocols to collect whole blood in K2EDTA tubes. Collaborator samples were shipped for TCRbeta analysis as frozen whole blood, isolated PBMCs, or DNA extracted from either sample type. TCRbeta CDR3 regions were amplified from genomic DNA using the immunoSEQ Assay, a bias-controlled multiplex PCR. The published analysis was carried out like this. The number of nucleated cells in each sample was estimated from the amplification of reference gene primers within the assay. To quantify the absolute abundance of each unique TCRbeta CDR3 rearrangement, sequence reads were collapsed and filtered. For each sample, productive Simpson clonality was calculated as the square root of Simpson's diversity index across productive rearrangements. The table was pulled from immuneACCESS by TCRdb, which kept in-frame rearrangements only. Such tables lose some clones; where checked, under half of the loss comes from unresolved V genes, and the rest has no known cause. V and J calls and clone size are copied from that table; D and trimming were computed from the DNA. The sample table lists about 260,000 clones, over 80% of them with a count of one. Of the sample, less than 1.6% falls within the top ten clones.

The investigation overall reported the following: The quantity of clinical and demographic metadata differed by source and by participant and was supplied without curation.

Here the chain combines TRBV13 and TRBJ2-7; the D gene is perhaps TRBD2, on 6 matching bases. Sample: peripheral blood. The receptor comes from a woman in her forties who had recovered from COVID-19. The CDR3 protein sequence reads: CASSSTPGPAGEQYF. Read as DNA, the sequence is TGTGCCAGCAGCTCAACCCCGGGGCCAGCGGGCGAGCAGTACTTC.